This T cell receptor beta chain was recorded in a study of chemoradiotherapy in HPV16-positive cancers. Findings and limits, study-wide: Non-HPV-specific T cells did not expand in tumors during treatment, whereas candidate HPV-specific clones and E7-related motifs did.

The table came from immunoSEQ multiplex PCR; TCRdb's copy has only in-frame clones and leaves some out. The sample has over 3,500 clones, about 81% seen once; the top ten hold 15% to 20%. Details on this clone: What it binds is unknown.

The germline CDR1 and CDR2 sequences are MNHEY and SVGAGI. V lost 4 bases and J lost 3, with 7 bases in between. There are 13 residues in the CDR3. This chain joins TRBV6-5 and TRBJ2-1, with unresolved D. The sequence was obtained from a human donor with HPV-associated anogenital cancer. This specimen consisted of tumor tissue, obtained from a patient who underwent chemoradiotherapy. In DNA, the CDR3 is TGTGCCAGCAGTTCGACGGTCTACAATGAGCAGTTCTTC. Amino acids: CASSSTVYNEQFF.